The rows below give T cell receptor beta chains drawn from one sample of a study of CD8+ T cells in alopecia areata. Sequencing used immunoSEQ multiplex PCR; TCRdb keeps in-frame clones, though not all of them. The sample has over 150,000 clones; roughly 64% are singletons. The specimen was CD4+ T cells sorted from blood, collected at week 24, from a patient treated with tofacitinib. The receptors originated from a human donor with alopecia areata. CDR3s leave out the opening cysteine and the closing phenylalanine or tryptophan. Only part of the rows carry a size: once, few, many, or a class if the clone is expanded.

>NA|12|TRBJ1-1|TRBV5-1
ASSRLQDGTEAF
>NA|10|TRBJ2-5|TRBV29-1
SVGRNQETQY
>NA|9|TRBJ2-1|TRBV7-2
ASSLFNEQF
>few|9|TRBJ1-2|TRBV7-9
ASSLSVGYT
>NA|14|TRBJ2-1|TRBV6-1
ASSEDIAGSYNEQF
>NA|13|TRBJ2-7|TRBV6-1
ASSELTGPLYEQY
>once|12|TRBJ2-1|TRBV30
AWSLSGLGNEQF
>NA|12|TRBJ2-1|TRBV30
AWSVLAGDSEQF
>NA|10|TRBJ2-2|TRBV9
ASSVETGELF
>NA|13|TRBJ2-7|TRBV5-6
ASSVLATRIEEQY
>NA|13|TRBJ2-1|TRBV5-1
ASSLDRGKYNEQF
>NA|13|TRBJ2-5|TRBV5-4
ASSLRSGVGETQY
>few|13|TRBJ2-1|TRBV7-9
ASSSGTSGYNEQF
>NA|15|TRBJ2-5|TRBV7-9
ASSSHRFDRLQETQY
>NA|13|TRBJ2-1|TRBV5-6
ASSFRTSGYNEQF
>NA|11|TRBJ1-2|TRBV7-9
ASSPLARDPFT
>NA|13|TRBJ2-6|TRBV5-1
ASSTTSSGANVLT
>NA|13|TRBJ2-7|TRBV6-6
ASSPQGGTHIQQY
>NA|12|TRBJ1-2|TRBV7-2
ASSRAGGDYGYT
>NA|18|TRBJ2-1|TRBV27
ASSGGQRTSGGQTYNEQF
>NA|9|TRBJ2-3|TRBV6-5
ASSYLDTQY
>NA|13|TRBJ2-3|TRBV4-3
ASSQEGARTDTQY
>once|13|TRBJ2-5|TRBV5-4
ASSLRRPGGETQY
>NA|18|TRBJ2-5|TRBV7-2
ASSLARDRGYIGGKETQY
>NA|12|TRBJ1-2|TRBV4-1
ASSQRTGNYGYT
>NA|12|TRBJ2-1|TRBV29-1
STLLGDSYNEQF
>NA|12|TRBJ2-7|TRBV6-6
ASNIRHGSYEQY
>NA|13|TRBJ2-2|TRBV5-1
ASSSSGTGTGELF
>NA|12|TRBJ2-5|TRBV29-1
SAGPRELQETQY
>NA|11|TRBJ1-1|TRBV25-1
ASSRGLIDEAF
>NA|10|TRBJ2-5|TRBV30
AWSVGRETQY
>NA|13|TRBJ1-1|TRBV5-1
ASSLEEGRVSTAF
>NA|13|TRBJ2-5|TRBV28
ASGTTGGLSETQY
>NA|8|TRBJ2-1|TRBV19
ASSAREQF
>NA|11|TRBJ1-1|TRBV19
ASGQSMNTEAF
>NA|14|TRBJ2-7|TRBV7-8
ASSLGSGRDTYEQY
>NA|12|TRBJ2-1|TRBV5-1
ASSLAGLGNEQF
>NA|12|TRBJ1-2|TRBV11-2
ASSLHQGPYGYT
>NA|11|TRBJ1-2|TRBV29-1
SASGRGLYGYT
>NA|10|TRBJ2-7|TRBV30
AGTSGAYEQY
>few|13|TRBJ1-4|TRBV30
AWSVPTGMVEKLF
>NA|13|TRBJ2-5|TRBV7-2
ASSLSLAGGETQY
>NA|15|TRBJ1-5|TRBV2
ASSEFKGRISNQPQH
>NA|11|TRBJ1-1|TRBV29-1
SITGQLNTEAF
>few|13|TRBJ2-1|TRBV10-3
AISAGTSGQGEQF
>few|9|TRBJ1-1|TRBV30
AWGVNTEAF
>few|9|TRBJ1-2|TRBV20-1
SASYRNGYT
>NA|11|TRBJ1-5|TRBV10-3
AISESGGQPQH
>NA|14|TRBJ2-1|TRBV11-2
ASSLVIASSYNEQF
>NA|12|TRBJ2-7|TRBV29-1
SVSGTGLGYEQY
>NA|13|TRBJ2-2|TRBV29-1
SASGTIGNTGELF
>NA|12|TRBJ2-7|TRBV9
ASSVAQGDYEQY
>once|15|TRBJ2-5|TRBV5-4
ASSPGAILAGVETQY